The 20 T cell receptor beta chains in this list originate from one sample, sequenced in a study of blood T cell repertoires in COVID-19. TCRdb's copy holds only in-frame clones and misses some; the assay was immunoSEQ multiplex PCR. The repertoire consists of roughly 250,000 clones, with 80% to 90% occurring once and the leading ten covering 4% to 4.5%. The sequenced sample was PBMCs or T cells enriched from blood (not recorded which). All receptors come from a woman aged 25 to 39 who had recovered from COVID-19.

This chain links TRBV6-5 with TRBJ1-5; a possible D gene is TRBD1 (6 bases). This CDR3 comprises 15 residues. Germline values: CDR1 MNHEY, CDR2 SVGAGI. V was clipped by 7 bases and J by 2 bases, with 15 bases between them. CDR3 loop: CASTPGGLGNQPQHF. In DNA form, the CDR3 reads TGTGCCAGCACCCCGGGGGGGCTGGGCAATCAGCCCCAGCATTTT.

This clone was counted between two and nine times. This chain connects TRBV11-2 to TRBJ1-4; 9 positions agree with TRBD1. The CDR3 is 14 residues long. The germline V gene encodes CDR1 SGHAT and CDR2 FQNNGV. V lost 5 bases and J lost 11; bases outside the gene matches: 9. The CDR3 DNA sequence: TGTGCCAGCAGCATGTGGACAGGGGAAGGGAAACTGTTTTTT. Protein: CASSMWTGEGKLFF.

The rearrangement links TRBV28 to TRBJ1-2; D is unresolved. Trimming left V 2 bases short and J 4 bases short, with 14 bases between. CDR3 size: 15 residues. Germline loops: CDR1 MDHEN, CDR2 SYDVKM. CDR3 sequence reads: CASSLGPGGLYGYTF. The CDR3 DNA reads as TGTGCCAGCAGTTTAGGACCGGGCGGACTCTATGGCTACACCTTC.

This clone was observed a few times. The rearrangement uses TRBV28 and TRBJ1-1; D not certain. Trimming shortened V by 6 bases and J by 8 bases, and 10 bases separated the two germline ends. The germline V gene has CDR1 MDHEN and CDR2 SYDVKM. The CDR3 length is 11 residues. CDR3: CASRFRSEAFF. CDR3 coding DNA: TGTGCCAGCAGATTCCGTAGCGAAGCTTTCTTT.

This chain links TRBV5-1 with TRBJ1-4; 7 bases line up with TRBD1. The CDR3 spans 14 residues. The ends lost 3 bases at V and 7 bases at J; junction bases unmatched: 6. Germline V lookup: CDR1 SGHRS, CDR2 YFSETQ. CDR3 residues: CASSSTGWGEKLFF. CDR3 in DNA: TGCGCCAGCAGCTCGACAGGGTGGGGTGAAAAACTGTTTTTT.

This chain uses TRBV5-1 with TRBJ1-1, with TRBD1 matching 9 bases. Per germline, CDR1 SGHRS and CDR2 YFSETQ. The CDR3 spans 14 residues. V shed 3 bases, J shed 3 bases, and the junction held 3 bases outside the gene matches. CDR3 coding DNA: TGCGCCAGCAGCTACGACAGGGGGGACACTGAAGCTTTCTTT. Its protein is CASSYDRGDTEAFF.

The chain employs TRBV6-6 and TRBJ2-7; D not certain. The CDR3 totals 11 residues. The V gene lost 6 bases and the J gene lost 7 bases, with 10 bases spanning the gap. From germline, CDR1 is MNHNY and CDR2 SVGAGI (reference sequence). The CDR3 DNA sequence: TGTGCCAGCAGACGCTCGGGTGAGCAGTACTTC. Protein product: CASRRSGEQYF.

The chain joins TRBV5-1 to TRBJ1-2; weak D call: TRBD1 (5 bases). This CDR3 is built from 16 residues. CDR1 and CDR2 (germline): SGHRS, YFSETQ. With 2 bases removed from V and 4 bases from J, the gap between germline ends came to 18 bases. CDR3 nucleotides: TGCGCCAGCAGCTTCAATGAAGAACAGGCTTTCTATGGCTACACCTTC. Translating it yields CASSFNEEQAFYGYTF.

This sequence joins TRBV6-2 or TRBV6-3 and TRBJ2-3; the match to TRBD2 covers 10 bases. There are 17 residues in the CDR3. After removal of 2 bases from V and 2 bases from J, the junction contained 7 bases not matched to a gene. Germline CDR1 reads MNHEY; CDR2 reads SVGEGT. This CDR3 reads CASSYAGLASPTDTQYF. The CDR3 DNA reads TGTGCCAGCAGTTACGCGGGACTAGCGAGTCCCACAGATACGCAGTATTTT.

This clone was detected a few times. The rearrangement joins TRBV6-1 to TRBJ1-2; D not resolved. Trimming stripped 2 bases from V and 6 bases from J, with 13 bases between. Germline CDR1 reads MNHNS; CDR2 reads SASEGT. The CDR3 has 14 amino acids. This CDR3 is CASSEWGETNGYTF. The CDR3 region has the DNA TGTGCCAGCAGTGAATGGGGAGAGACGAATGGCTACACCTTC.

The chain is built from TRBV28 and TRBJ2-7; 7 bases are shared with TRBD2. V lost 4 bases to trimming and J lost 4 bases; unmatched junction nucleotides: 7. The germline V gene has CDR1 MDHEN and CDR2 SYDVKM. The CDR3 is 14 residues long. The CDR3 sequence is CASSSVSGGYEQYF. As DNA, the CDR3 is TGTGCCAGCAGTTCGGTCTCGGGGGGTTACGAGCAGTACTTC. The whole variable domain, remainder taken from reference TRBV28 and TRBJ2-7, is DVKVTQSSRYLVKRTGEKVFLECVQDMDHENMFWYRQDPGLGLRLIYFSYDVKMKEKGDIPEGYSVSREKKERFSLILESASTNQTSMYLCASSSVSGGYEQYFGPGTRLTVT.

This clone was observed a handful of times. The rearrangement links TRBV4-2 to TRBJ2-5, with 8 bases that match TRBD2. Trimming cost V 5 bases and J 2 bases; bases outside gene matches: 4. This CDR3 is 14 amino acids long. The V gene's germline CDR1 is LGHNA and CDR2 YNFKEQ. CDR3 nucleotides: TGTGCCAGCAGCACTAGCGGACAACAAGAGACCCAGTACTTC. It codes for CASSTSGQQETQYF.

In DNA form, the CDR3 reads TGTGCCAGCAGTTTAGGGGGCACGGGTTTCAATTCACCCCTCCACTTT. It is translated as CASSLGGTGFNSPLHF. The V call is TRBV6-5, the J call TRBJ1-6, with TRBD1 identical over 7 bases. Unmatched junction bases numbered 10, after V lost 4 bases and J lost 7 bases. Germline loops: CDR1 MNHEY, CDR2 SVGAGI. CDR3 size: 16 residues.

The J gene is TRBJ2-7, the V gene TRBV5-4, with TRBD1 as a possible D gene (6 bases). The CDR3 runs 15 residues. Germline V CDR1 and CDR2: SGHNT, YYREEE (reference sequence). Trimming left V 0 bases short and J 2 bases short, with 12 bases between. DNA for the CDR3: TGTGCCAGCAGCTTGGCCGGGACAAATCCCTACGAGCAGTACTTC. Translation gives CASSLAGTNPYEQYF.

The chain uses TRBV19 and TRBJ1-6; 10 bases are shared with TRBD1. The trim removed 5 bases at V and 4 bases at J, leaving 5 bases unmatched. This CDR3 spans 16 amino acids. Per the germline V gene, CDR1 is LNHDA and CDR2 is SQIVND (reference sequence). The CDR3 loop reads CASSPRTGGYNSPLHF. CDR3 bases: TGTGCCAGTAGTCCTAGGACAGGGGGATATAATTCACCCCTCCACTTT.

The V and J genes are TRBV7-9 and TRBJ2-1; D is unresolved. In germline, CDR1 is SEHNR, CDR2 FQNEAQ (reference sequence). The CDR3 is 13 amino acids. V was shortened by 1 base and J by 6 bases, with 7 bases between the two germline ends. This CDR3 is CASSLGALNEQFF. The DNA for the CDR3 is TGTGCCAGCAGCTTAGGAGCCCTCAATGAGCAGTTCTTC.

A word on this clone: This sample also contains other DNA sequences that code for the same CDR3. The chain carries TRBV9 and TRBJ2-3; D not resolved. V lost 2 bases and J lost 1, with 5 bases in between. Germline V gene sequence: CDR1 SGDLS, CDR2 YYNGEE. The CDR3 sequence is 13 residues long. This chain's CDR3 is CASSVSGTDTQYF. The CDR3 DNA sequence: TGTGCCAGCAGCGTTTCAGGCACAGATACGCAGTATTTT.

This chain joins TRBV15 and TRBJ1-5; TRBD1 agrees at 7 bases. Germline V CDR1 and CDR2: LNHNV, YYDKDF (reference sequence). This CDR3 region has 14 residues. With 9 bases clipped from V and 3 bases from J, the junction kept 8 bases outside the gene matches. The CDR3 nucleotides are TGTGCCACGAAAGACAGGGAAATCAATCAGCCCCAGCATTTT. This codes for CATKDREINQPQHF.

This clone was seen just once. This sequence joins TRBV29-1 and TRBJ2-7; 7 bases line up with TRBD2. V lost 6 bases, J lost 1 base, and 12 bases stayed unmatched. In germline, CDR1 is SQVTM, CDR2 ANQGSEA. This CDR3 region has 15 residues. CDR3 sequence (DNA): TGCAGCGTCCTGGGGGGGGGAATTCAGTCCTACGAGCAGTACTTC. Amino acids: CSVLGGGIQSYEQYF.

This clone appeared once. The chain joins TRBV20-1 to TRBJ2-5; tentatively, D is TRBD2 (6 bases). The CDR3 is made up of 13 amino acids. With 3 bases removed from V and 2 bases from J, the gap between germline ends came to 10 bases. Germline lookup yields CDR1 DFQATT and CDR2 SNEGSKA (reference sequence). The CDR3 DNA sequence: TGCAGTGCTAGTCTCCGGGGGCAAGAGACCCAGTACTTC. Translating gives CSASLRGQETQYF.